The clone carrying this TCR beta chain was seen only once. CDR1 and CDR2 (germline): SEHNR, FQNEAQ (reference sequence). J was trimmed by 7 bases and V by 1 base; bases with no gene match: 9. This CDR3 comprises 16 residues. These data are taken from a study of blood T cell repertoires in COVID-19. About the study: The study drew acute and convalescent COVID-19 samples from the United States, Italy and Spain.

Data came from immunoSEQ multiplex PCR; TCRdb stores just in-frame clones and leaves some out. The table shows 470,000 or so clones, with about 85% occurring only once. The study recruited people aged roughly 18 to 100 years across 24 US areas. Which cohort a participant joined came from the clinical history participants gave. Sequenced input: PBMCs or T cells enriched from blood (not recorded which). The chain employs TRBV7-9 and TRBJ2-5; 10 bases align to TRBD2. The receptor's source is a woman younger than 35 with acute COVID-19. For the CDR3, the DNA is TGTGCCAGCAGCTTAGAGGCTAGCGGGAGTCGTGGGACCCAGTACTTC. Amino acids: CASSLEASGSRGTQYF.